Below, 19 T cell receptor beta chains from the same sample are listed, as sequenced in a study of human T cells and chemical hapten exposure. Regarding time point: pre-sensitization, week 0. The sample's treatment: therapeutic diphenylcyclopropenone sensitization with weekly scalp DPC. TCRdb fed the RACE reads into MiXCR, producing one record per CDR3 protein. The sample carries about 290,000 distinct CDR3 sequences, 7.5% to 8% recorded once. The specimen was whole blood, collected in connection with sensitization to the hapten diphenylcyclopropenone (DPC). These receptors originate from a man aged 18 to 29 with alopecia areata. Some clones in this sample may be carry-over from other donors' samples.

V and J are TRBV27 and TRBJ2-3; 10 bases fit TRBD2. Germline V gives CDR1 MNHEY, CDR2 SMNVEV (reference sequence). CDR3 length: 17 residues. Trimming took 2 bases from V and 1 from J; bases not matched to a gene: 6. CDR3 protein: CASSLRKTSGGTDTQYF. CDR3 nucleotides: TGTGCCAGCAGTTTACGGAAAACTAGCGGGGGCACAGATACGCAGTATTTT.

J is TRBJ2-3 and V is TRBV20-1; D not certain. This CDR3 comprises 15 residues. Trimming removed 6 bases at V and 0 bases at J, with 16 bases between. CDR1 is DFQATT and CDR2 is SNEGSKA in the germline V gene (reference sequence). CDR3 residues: CSASRRWVSTDTQYF. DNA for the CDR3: TGCAGTGCCTCCCGTCGTTGGGTGAGCACAGATACGCAGTATTTT.

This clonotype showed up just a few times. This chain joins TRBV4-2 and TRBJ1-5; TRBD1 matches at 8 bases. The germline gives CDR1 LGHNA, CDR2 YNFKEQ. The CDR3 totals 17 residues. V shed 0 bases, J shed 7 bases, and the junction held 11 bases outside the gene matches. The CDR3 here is CASSQERTGISRQPQHF. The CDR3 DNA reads TGTGCCAGCAGCCAAGAGAGGACAGGGATAAGCAGGCAGCCCCAGCATTTT.

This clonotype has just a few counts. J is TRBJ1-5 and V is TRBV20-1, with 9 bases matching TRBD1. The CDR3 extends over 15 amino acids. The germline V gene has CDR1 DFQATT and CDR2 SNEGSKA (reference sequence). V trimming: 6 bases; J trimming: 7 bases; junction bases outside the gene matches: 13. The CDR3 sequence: CSANLPTGGFQPQHF. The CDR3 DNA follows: TGCAGTGCGAACCTACCCACAGGGGGCTTCCAGCCCCAGCATTTT.

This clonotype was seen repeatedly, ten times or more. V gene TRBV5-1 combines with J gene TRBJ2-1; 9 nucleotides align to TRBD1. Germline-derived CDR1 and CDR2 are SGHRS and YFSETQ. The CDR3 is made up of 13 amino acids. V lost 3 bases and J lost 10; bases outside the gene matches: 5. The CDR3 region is CASSWTGVKEQFF. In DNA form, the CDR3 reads TGCGCCAGCAGCTGGACAGGGGTTAAGGAGCAGTTCTTC. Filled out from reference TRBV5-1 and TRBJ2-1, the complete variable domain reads KAGVTQTPRYLIKTRGQQVTLSCSPISGHRSVSWYQQTPGQGLQFLFEYFSETQRNKGNFPGRFSGRQFSNSRSEMNVSTLELGDSALYLCASSWTGVKEQFFGPGTRLTVL.

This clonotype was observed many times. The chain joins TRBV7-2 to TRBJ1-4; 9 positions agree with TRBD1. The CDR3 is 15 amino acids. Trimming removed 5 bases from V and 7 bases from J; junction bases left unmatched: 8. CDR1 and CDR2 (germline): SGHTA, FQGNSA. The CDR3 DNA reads TGTGCCAGCAGCCTGGACAGGGGTATTGCTGAAAAACTGTTTTTT. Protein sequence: CASSLDRGIAEKLFF.

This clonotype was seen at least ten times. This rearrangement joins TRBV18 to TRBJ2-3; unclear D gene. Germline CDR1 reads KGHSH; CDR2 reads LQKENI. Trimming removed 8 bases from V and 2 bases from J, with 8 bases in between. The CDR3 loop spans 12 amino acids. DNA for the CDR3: TGTGCCAGCAGCTTCCCCACAGATACGCAGTATTTT. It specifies CASSFPTDTQYF.

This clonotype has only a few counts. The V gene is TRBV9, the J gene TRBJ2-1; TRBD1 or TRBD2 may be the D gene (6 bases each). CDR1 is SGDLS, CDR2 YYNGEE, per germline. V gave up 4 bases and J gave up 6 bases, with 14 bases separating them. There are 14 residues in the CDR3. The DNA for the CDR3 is TGTGCCAGCAGCAAGACGGGGGCGGGCAATGAGCAGTTCTTC. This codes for CASSKTGAGNEQFF.

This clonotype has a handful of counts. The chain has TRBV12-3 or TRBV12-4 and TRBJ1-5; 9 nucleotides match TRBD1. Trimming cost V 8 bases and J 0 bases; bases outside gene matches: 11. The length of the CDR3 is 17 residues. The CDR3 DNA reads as TGTGCCAGCGGCCCGGGGACAGGGTATCTTAGCAATCAGCCCCAGCATTTT. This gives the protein CASGPGTGYLSNQPQHF.

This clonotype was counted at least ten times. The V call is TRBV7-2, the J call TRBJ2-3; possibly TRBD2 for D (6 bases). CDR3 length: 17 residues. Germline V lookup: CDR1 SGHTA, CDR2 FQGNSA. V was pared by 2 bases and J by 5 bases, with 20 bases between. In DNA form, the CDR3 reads TGTGCCAGCAGCTTACGCCGCGGCGGGGAGGAGGGAGATACGCAGTATTTT. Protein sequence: CASSLRRGGEEGDTQYF.

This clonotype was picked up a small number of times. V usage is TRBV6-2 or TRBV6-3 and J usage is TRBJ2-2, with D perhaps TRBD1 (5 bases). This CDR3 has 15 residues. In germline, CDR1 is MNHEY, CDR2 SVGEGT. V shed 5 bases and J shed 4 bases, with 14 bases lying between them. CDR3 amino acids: CASSPPDRFTGELFF. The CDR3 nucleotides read TGTGCCAGCAGTCCGCCCGACAGATTCACCGGGGAGCTGTTTTTT.

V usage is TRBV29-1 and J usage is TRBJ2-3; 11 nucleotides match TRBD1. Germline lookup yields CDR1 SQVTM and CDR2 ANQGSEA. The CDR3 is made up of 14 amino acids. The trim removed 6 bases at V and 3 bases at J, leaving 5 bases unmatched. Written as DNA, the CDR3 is TGCAGCGTCGTGGACAGGGGGCAGACAGATACGCAGTATTTT. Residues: CSVVDRGQTDTQYF.

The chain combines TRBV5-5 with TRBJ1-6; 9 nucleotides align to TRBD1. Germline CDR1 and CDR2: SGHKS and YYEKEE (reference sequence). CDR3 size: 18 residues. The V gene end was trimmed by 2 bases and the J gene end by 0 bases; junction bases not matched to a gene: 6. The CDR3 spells CASSFPTGGTSYNSPLHF. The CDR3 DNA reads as TGTGCCAGCAGCTTCCCGACAGGGGGGACCTCCTATAATTCACCCCTCCACTTT.

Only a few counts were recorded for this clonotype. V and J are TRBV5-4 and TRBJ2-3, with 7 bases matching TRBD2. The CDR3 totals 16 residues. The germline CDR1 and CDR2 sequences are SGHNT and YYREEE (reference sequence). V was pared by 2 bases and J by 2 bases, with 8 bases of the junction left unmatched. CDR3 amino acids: CASSFRLAFPTDTQYF. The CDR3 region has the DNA TGTGCCAGCAGCTTCAGACTAGCCTTCCCCACAGATACGCAGTATTTT.

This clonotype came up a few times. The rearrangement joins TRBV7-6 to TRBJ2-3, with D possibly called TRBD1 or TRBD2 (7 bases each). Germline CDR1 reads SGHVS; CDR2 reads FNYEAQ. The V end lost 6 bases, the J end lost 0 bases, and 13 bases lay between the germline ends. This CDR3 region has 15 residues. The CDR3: CASSRQGGSTDTQYF. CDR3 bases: TGTGCCAGCAGTCGTCAGGGGGGGAGCACAGATACGCAGTATTTT. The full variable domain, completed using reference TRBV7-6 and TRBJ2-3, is GAGVSQSPRYKVTKRGQDVALRCDPISGHVSLYWYRQALGQGPEFLTYFNYEAQQDKSGLPNDRFSAERPEGSISTLTIQRTEQRDSAMYRCASSRQGGSTDTQYFGPGTRLTVL.

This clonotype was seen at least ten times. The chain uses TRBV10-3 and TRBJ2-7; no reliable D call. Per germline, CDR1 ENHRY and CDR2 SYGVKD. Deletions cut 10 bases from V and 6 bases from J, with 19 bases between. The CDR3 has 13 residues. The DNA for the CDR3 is TGTGCCAGTAACAGAGAATCTATCGGCGAGCAGTACTTC. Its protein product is CASNRESIGEQYF.

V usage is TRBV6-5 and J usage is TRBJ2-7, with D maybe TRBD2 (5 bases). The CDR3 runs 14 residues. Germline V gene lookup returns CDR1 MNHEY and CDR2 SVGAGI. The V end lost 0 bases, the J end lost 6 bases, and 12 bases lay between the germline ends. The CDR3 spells CASSYSLVGVEQYF. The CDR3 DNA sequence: TGTGCCAGCAGTTACTCGCTTGTCGGGGTCGAGCAGTACTTC.

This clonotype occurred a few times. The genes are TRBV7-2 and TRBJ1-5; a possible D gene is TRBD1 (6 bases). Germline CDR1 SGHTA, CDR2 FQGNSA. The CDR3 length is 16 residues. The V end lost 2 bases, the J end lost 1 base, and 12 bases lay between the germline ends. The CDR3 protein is CASSLTGIRSNQPQHF. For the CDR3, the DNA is TGTGCCAGCAGCTTAACAGGGATCAGAAGCAATCAGCCCCAGCATTTT.

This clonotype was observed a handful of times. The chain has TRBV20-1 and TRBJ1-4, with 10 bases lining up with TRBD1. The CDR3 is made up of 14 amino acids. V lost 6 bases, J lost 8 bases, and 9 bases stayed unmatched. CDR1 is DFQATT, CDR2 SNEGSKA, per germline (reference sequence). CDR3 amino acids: CSARRTGGGEKLFF. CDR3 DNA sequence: TGCAGTGCGAGGCGGACAGGGGGTGGGGAAAAACTGTTTTTT.